This T cell receptor beta chain was profiled in a study of cytomegalovirus exposure and HLA in healthy donors (dated by TCRdb to about 2017). With respect to the entire study: An earlier analysis of some 600 of the donors reported roughly 300 Gb of sequence data and approximately 120 million unique TCR beta sequences obtained from around 180 million T cells. Roughly 300 gigabases of sequencing data and tens of millions of unique TCR sequences were included in an early release covering under 650 HLA-typed donors. Of the approximately 400 genotyped donors, 65% to 90% fell in the genetic ancestry cluster associated with self-reported Caucasian donors. The study aimed to test whether signatures of past pathogen exposure could be identified by cataloging public T cell receptors. The study profiled the T cell repertoires of fewer than 850 subjects by immunosequencing and related them to cytomegalovirus serostatus. Along with the roughly 710-subject first cohort, a separate validation cohort of over 90 different subjects was used. To predict cytomegalovirus infection status, the study brought together high-throughput TCR immunosequencing, statistical association of individual TCRs with disease status, and machine learning. A later analysis re-analyzed previously published TCR beta repertoires from several hundred donors and added high-resolution HLA genotyping to study TCR occurrence patterns. The later analysis used no new phenotypic data to find candidate immune exposures, relying instead on TCR beta sequences and their occurrence across donors. To decide whether each TCR beta V gene segment behaved as functional or pseudogenic, an earlier analysis of over 500 of the donors relied on high-throughput TCR beta sequencing. Donor age, sex, ethnicity and CMV serostatus were collected together with the repertoire data. Genome-wide SNP genotypes for about 65% of the roughly 670 donors were used in a later genetic analysis, which treated that subset as a discovery cohort. All discovery cohort repertoires had been generated using a single sequencing platform. Both class I and class II loci were covered by HLA typing, at four-digit resolution. The number of donors typed differed by locus, with roughly 629-640 for A, B, C, DRB1 and DQB1, roughly 520 for DQA1, over 600 for DPA1, and approximately 470 for DPB1. Because of strong linkage in the cohort, five DR-DQ haplotypes were treated as single units for association and clustering. Among about 410 genotyped donors of the cohort, an average of around 250,000 unique TCR beta nucleotide sequences was sequenced per donor, of which roughly 17% were non-productive.

The method behind the library was the immunoSEQ multiplex PCR assay. For the multiplex PCR, a mixture combining 60 forward primers for TCR Vbeta segments and 13 reverse primers for TCR Jbeta segments was used. The CDR3 region of rearranged TCR beta genes was amplified from genomic DNA by a multiplex PCR assay. Amplified TCR beta libraries were sequenced as 87-base-pair reads on the Illumina HiSeq System. In the authors' own workflow: Across the 670 or so repertoires, a later analysis counted tens of millions of unique TCR beta chains, approximately 10 million of which were shared by at least two donors. Raw reads were error-corrected and collapsed into unique sequences by a nearest-neighbor algorithm in which closely related sequences were merged to remove PCR and sequencing errors. V, D and J gene segments were assigned by aligning CDR3 sequences to IMGT reference sequences. For a sequence to be retained, a match of at least six nucleotides to both a V gene segment and a J gene segment was required. A rearrangement counted as productive if the CDR3 had no stop codons and remained in frame with V and J, and every other rearrangement counted as non-productive. CDR3 was defined by IMGT convention, running from the second conserved V-encoded cysteine to the conserved J-encoded phenylalanine. Sequences without an unambiguous match to a single V gene segment were excluded from the earlier analysis of 450 to 750 of the donors. An earlier analysis of several hundred of the donors called V segments functional above 56.7% productive rearrangements and segregating when the between-donor standard deviation exceeded 5%. A statistical classification framework was built for diagnosing cytomegalovirus status from the catalog of TCR beta chain sequences. A later analysis assigned V and J genes by comparing TCR nucleotide sequences with IMGT/GENE-DB human TR gene sequences. A later analysis assigned CDR3 sequences and most-parsimonious VDJ recombination scenarios with the TCRdist pipeline. In a later analysis, every TCR beta chain was defined by the combination of its CDR3 amino acid sequence and its V-gene family, and reads without a unique V-gene family were dropped. A later analysis removed 500 to 600 highly shared, low-generation-probability nucleotide sequences to deal with suspected cross-contamination and a sequencing artifact. A later analysis calculated a clonal expansion index for each public chain from normalized within-repertoire ranks of inferred template counts. Generation probabilities in a later analysis came from a VDJ recombination model fitted to out-of-frame rearrangements, and those results were checked against IGoR. A later analysis scored TCR-TCR, TCR-HLA and TCR-CMV co-occurrence with hypergeometric tests, applying a repertoire-size bias correction to TCR pairs. False discovery rates were estimated in a later analysis by permuting HLA or CMV assignments 20 times. In a later analysis, co-occurring TCRs were grouped with DBSCAN, and TCRdist sequence similarity was added when clustering was performed within HLA-allele-positive subsets. Repertoires with fewer than 30,000 or more than 120,000 public chains were left out of co-occurrence clustering, as were a handful of repertoires with anomalous nucleotide sharing. What TCRdb holds here is the immuneACCESS table cut down to in-frame rearrangements. Part of the clones is not present; checked against another copy, under half of the missing clones reflect an unresolved V gene, and the others are unexplained. V, J and clone size are taken as reported in that table, and D and trimming were inferred from the DNA itself. In this sample's table one finds some 130,000 clones. The ten top clones hold roughly 1.5% of the sample.

The cohort was made up of 666 healthy bone marrow donors. All cohort members were sampled while nominally healthy, although unrecorded immune exposures were likely present. The donor tested CMV seronegative, placing the donor among the 300 to 400 seronegative members of the cohort. Every donor gave a peripheral blood sample, and the peripheral blood mononuclear cells from that sample were used for TCR beta sequencing. Genomic DNA extraction from the blood cell samples was performed with the Qiagen DNeasy Blood Extraction Kit. From cysteine to phenylalanine, the CDR3 is 13 amino acids long. The kept DNA is CDR3 alone, 39 bases in frame from the first base. Looking up the germline V gene (reference sequence) yields CDR1 SEHNR and CDR2 FQNEAQ. Details on this clone: Its antigen remains unidentified.

Results and caveats for the whole study, not just this receptor: HLA typing was unavailable for some donors at each locus, so association tests used only the typed subset. A later analysis associated 15,000 or so TCR beta sequences with specific HLA alleles at a false discovery rate of 0.05. Three of the identified cytomegalovirus-associated TCR beta chains were confirmed in vitro to be specific for cytomegalovirus antigens. The cohort was sequenced for TCR beta chains only, and without alpha or paired-chain data the features that could be detected were limited. A later analysis found that TCR association rates varied across HLA loci, with DRB1 alleles showing the most associated TCRs and HLA-C alleles the fewest. The classifier was reported to diagnose cytomegalovirus status with high specificity and sensitivity in both the original and validation cohorts. Strong co-occurrence of HLA alleles, especially DR and DQ, made assigning TCR associations to individual alleles difficult. A cluster of highly shared sequence variants was judged likely to be a technical artifact of the sequencing pipeline. A later analysis found that HLA-associated TCR beta chains were more clonally expanded and had lower generation probabilities than equally common non-associated chains. Correlated functional status among segregating V segments might be attributable to linkage disequilibrium, but an unknown experimental factor could not be ruled out. The study gave a list of 150 to 200 TCR beta chains associated with cytomegalovirus. In a later genetic analysis, a missense DCLRE1C variant was associated with V-gene and J-gene trimming of TCR beta chains, and the association was replicated in an independent cohort. According to a later analysis, most CMV-associated TCR beta chains appeared to be HLA-restricted, and the HLA associations seemed to be driven largely by CMV exposure. CMV serostatus was the only immune exposure information available for the cohort. Because counts were too low, 15 to 20 rarely observed V segments, including chromosome 9 orphons, were left out of the earlier analysis of 587 of the donors. A further reported finding was that TCR beta sequences accurately predicted the HLA-A and HLA-B alleles for most subjects in the first cohort. Most TCR sequences were seen in very few donors, while some public TCRs were found in many individuals. The authors suggested that the approach could potentially be extended to other disease states and immunological phenotypes. In a later genetic analysis, fewer N-insertions in productive TCRs were reported among donors in an Asian-associated ancestry cluster than the roughly 710-donor mean. Broadly in line with IMGT annotations, most TCR beta V segments showed up in productive rearrangements about 87% or about 30% of the time in an earlier analysis of 450 to 750 of the donors. A later analysis reported that several top co-occurrence clusters appeared linked to parvovirus B19, influenza, CMV and Epstein-Barr virus. Roughly uniform sequencing depth across donors was assumed in presence/absence analyses, although this assumption may not hold. Some IMGT-functional V segments, including TRBV6-2 and TRBV6-3, could not be told apart with the 87-base-pair reads, so those segments were excluded.

The chain is assembled from TRBV7-9 and TRBJ2-5; 5 matching bases give a weak D call of TRBD2. The J call may be wrong; the DNA end is better matched by TRBJ2-7. Sequencing used PBMCs. This receptor was identified in a middle-aged woman in good health and CMV-seronegative. The nucleotides are TGTGCCAGCAGCCCCCGGAGGAACTACGAGCAGTACTTC. The encoded protein is CASSPRRNYEQYF.